The 4 T cell receptor beta chains below all came from one sample that was sequenced in a study of identical twins. TCRdb recomputed calls from the 5' RACE reads with MiXCR, one row per CDR3 protein. The sample has about 280,000 distinct CDR3 sequences, about 8.1% seen once; the top ten hold over 2%. The sample was also linked to a second study, of yellow fever vaccine responses in identical twins.

The sequenced sample was memory (CD45RO+) T cells sorted from blood. The receptors shown here come from a woman under 30 in good health.

This clonotype has a count of ten or more. The rearrangement links TRBV4-1 to TRBJ2-1; 9 positions agree with TRBD2. This CDR3 contains 16 residues. Germline-derived CDR1 and CDR2 are MGHRA and YSYEKL. J lost 7 bases, V lost 0 bases, and 7 bases had no gene match. CDR3 region: CASSQDLAGRGNEQFF. CDR3 DNA sequence: TGCGCCAGCAGCCAAGATCTAGCGGGGCGGGGGAATGAGCAGTTCTTC.

The chain recombines TRBV29-1 with TRBJ1-1; 7 bases are a match to TRBD1. Per germline, CDR1 SQVTM and CDR2 ANQGSEA. J lost 7 bases, V lost 0 bases, and 8 bases had no gene match. This CDR3 spans 14 amino acids. This CDR3 is CSVEDPGTAFEAFF. For the CDR3, the DNA is TGCAGCGTTGAAGATCCGGGGACAGCTTTTGAAGCTTTCTTT.

This clonotype showed up just a few times. The chain carries TRBV18 and TRBJ1-1; D gene unclear. The V end lost 2 bases, the J end lost 0 bases, and 16 bases lay between the germline ends. Germline CDR1 KGHSH, CDR2 LQKENI. This CDR3 has 17 residues. Here the CDR3 reads CASSPSPMMGMNTEAFF. In DNA, the CDR3 is TGTGCCAGCTCACCATCCCCCATGATGGGGATGAACACTGAAGCTTTCTTT. The full variable domain, completed using reference TRBV18 and TRBJ1-1, is NAGVMQNPRHLVRRRGQEARLRCSPMKGHSHVYWYRQLPEEGLKFMVYLQKENIIDESGMPKERFSAEFPKEGPSILRIQQVVRGDSAAYFCASSPSPMMGMNTEAFFGQGTRLTVV.

This clonotype was counted between two and nine times. The chain employs TRBV28 and TRBJ2-3; 15 bases map to TRBD2. CDR1 and CDR2 (germline): MDHEN, SYDVKM. Losses at the gene ends were 5 bases for V and 4 bases for J; bases not matched to a gene: 7. The CDR3 runs 17 residues. This CDR3 reads CASSDGTSGRNSDTQYF. CDR3 nucleotide sequence: TGTGCCAGCAGTGATGGGACTAGCGGGAGGAATTCAGATACGCAGTATTTT.